These 22 T cell receptor beta chains share one sample of origin, sequenced in a study of CD8 T cells in ankylosing spondylitis. A single record per CDR3 protein comes from TCRdb applying MiXCR to the 5' RACE reads. Of around 210,000 distinct CDR3 sequences in the sample, 7% to 10% were seen once. Sequencing was carried out using blood, either unsorted or a sorted T cell fraction (not recorded which). The receptor source for this set is a female donor with ankylosing spondylitis or in good health (not recorded which).

This clonotype was found many times. This chain uses TRBV4-3 with TRBJ2-2; possible D gene TRBD2, 6 bases. Germline values: CDR1 LGHNA, CDR2 YSLEER. The CDR3 sequence is 15 residues long. Trimming removed 0 bases from V and 7 bases from J, with 12 bases in between. The CDR3, as DNA: TGCGCCAGCAGCCAAGATCGGCTGGGGGGCGGGGAGCTGTTTTTT. Protein product: CASSQDRLGGGELFF.

This clonotype was counted only a few times. This chain connects TRBV7-2 to TRBJ1-5; D gene ambiguous. The CDR3 consists of 15 residues. Germline V gene data show CDR1 as SGHTA and CDR2 as FQGNSA. V was cut by 1 base and J by 2 bases, with 9 bases left in between. The CDR3 coding sequence is TGTGCCAGCAGCTTAGGAGGTGTTGGCAATCAGCCCCAGCATTTT. Translation gives CASSLGGVGNQPQHF.

This clonotype was seen at least ten times. The rearrangement uses TRBV4-3 and TRBJ2-7, with TRBD2 matching over 9 bases. This CDR3 comprises 16 residues. Germline V gene data show CDR1 as LGHNA and CDR2 as YSLEER. V lost 0 bases, J lost 4 bases, and 7 bases stayed unmatched. The CDR3 is CASSQDRAGGQYEQYF. For the CDR3, the DNA is TGCGCCAGCAGCCAAGATCGTGCGGGAGGGCAATACGAGCAGTACTTC.

There are many counts of this clonotype. V is TRBV6-2 or TRBV6-3 and J is TRBJ2-5; 8 nucleotides line up with TRBD2. CDR1 is MNHEY and CDR2 is SVGEGT in the germline V gene. The CDR3 totals 15 residues. Trimming cost V 2 bases and J 7 bases; bases outside gene matches: 9. CDR3 residues: CASSYHGAGVRTQYF. CDR3 in DNA: TGTGCCAGCAGTTACCACGGAGCGGGAGTCCGGACCCAGTACTTC.

The sample holds many counts of this clonotype. The V call is TRBV12-3 or TRBV12-4, the J call TRBJ1-5; possible D gene TRBD1, 6 bases. Deletions cut 3 bases from V and 1 base from J, with 13 bases between. The CDR3 consists of 16 residues. The CDR3, as DNA: TGTGCCAGCAGTTTGGGGGGGGCGCGGAGCAATCAGCCCCAGCATTTT. Amino acids: CASSLGGARSNQPQHF.

This clonotype was found many times. The rearrangement links TRBV20-1 to TRBJ2-1; D remains unclear. CDR3 length: 11 residues. CDR1 is DFQATT and CDR2 is SNEGSKA in the germline V gene (reference sequence). V was trimmed by 4 bases and J by 7 bases, leaving 8 bases between them. CDR3 in amino acids: CSAIDVNEQFF. Here the CDR3 DNA reads TGCAGTGCTATCGACGTGAATGAGCAGTTCTTC.

In its sample, this clonotype was seen a few times. The V and J genes are TRBV29-1 and TRBJ1-2, with D tentatively TRBD1 (5 bases). The CDR3 contains 11 residues. Trimming removed 3 bases at V and 8 bases at J, with 10 bases between. CDR1 and CDR2 from the germline V gene are SQVTM and ANQGSEA. Written as DNA, the CDR3 is TGCAGCGTTGAGAGGGGTGAAGGCTACACCTTC. It encodes CSVERGEGYTF.

The chain uses TRBV6-2 or TRBV6-3 and TRBJ2-1; no reliable D call. Germline-derived CDR1 and CDR2 are MNHEY and SVGEGT. The CDR3 contains 13 residues. V lost 2 bases and J lost 7, with 9 bases in between. CDR3 protein: CASSYDQRNEQFF. The CDR3 coding sequence is TGTGCCAGCAGTTACGACCAGCGTAATGAGCAGTTCTTC.

There are many counts of this clonotype. The chain uses TRBV7-9 and TRBJ2-1; D gene unclear. The length of the CDR3 is 11 residues. Looked up from germline, CDR1 is SEHNR and CDR2 is FQNEAQ (reference sequence). The V and J ends lost 5 bases and 8 bases respectively, with 7 bases between them. CDR3 protein: CASSHADEQFF. The CDR3 nucleotides are TGTGCCAGCAGCCATGCGGATGAGCAGTTCTTC.

The chain uses TRBV5-6 and TRBJ2-5; 10 bases agree with TRBD1. The CDR3 totals 15 residues. The germline CDR1 and CDR2 sequences are SGHDT and YYEEEE. The V and J ends lost 5 bases and 2 bases, in that order; junction bases with no gene match: 6. This chain's CDR3 is CASRPDRGSQETQYF. CDR3 nucleotides: TGTGCCAGCAGACCGGACAGGGGGTCACAAGAGACCCAGTACTTC.

This clonotype was counted between two and nine times. V gene TRBV7-8 combines with J gene TRBJ1-4; TRBD1 matches 7 bases. This CDR3 contains 16 residues. The V gene's germline CDR1 is SGHVS and CDR2 FQNEAQ. Trimming cost V 5 bases and J 8 bases; bases outside gene matches: 14. CDR3 protein: CASSVTTGQMGEKLFF. For the CDR3, the DNA is TGTGCCAGCAGCGTAACCACGGGACAGATGGGGGAAAAACTGTTTTTT.

This clonotype was seen only a few times. The chain uses TRBV7-8 and TRBJ2-3; 10 bases line up with TRBD2. The V gene end was trimmed by 8 bases and the J gene end by 6 bases; junction bases not matched to a gene: 11. The germline gives CDR1 SGHVS, CDR2 FQNEAQ. The CDR3 totals 15 residues. DNA of the CDR3: TGTGCCAGCTCCGTACTAGCGGGAAGTGGGGATACGCAGTATTTT. It translates to CASSVLAGSGDTQYF.

This clonotype was picked up many times. The rearrangement uses TRBV12-3 or TRBV12-4 and TRBJ1-2; no clear D. The CDR3 sequence is 14 residues long. V lost 5 bases to trimming and J lost 2 bases, with 12 bases between them. The DNA for the CDR3 is TGTGCCAGCAGTCCCCGGCCCTACAACTATGGCTACACCTTC. Protein: CASSPRPYNYGYTF.

Concerning this clonotype itself: The junction differs from germline at one of its ends, possibly a read error. This chain uses TRBV4-2 with TRBJ2-7; D is ambiguous. The CDR3 has 13 amino acids. Germline V gene sequence: CDR1 LGHNA, CDR2 YNFKEQ. DNA for the CDR3: TGTGCCAGCAGCCAAAGGGCCACCTACGAGCAGCACTTC. The encoded protein is CASSQRATYEQHF.

This clonotype was seen many times. This chain uses TRBV4-1 with TRBJ1-5, with no clear D. Trimming took off 0 bases at V and 7 bases at J, with 13 bases between the two ends. Germline V CDR1 and CDR2: MGHRA, YSYEKL. The CDR3 extends over 15 amino acids. The CDR3 DNA reads as TGCGCCAGCAGCCAAGAGGCCGGGGTAAGACAGCCCCAGCATTTT. Protein product: CASSQEAGVRQPQHF.

This clonotype was recorded many times. The V call is TRBV5-1, the J call TRBJ2-1; D possibly corresponds to TRBD2 (6 bases). Germline V gene lookup returns CDR1 SGHRS and CDR2 YFSETQ. This CDR3 comprises 13 residues. V was cut by 0 bases and J by 11 bases, with 12 bases left in between. CDR3 sequence: CASSLGGLDQQFF. In nucleotides, the CDR3 is TGCGCCAGCAGCTTGGGGGGACTGGATCAGCAGTTCTTC.

In regard to this clonotype: This sequence may be a read error, since a much larger clone differs from it by one base. The chain uses TRBV24-1 and TRBJ2-7; possible D gene TRBD1, 6 bases. This CDR3 spans 11 amino acids. Between the trimmed V and J ends, which lost 7 bases and 7 bases, there was a span of 10 bases. The germline gives CDR1 KGHDR, CDR2 SFDVKD. The CDR3 spells CATSDRSEQYF. CDR3 coding DNA: TGTGCCACCAGCGACAGGTCTGAGCAGTACTTC.

Concerning this clonotype itself: At one of its ends the junction is not consistent with the germline gene, which may arise from a read error. The rearrangement uses TRBV10-3 and TRBJ2-6; D is perhaps TRBD1 (5 bases). CDR3 size: 17 residues. Germline V gives CDR1 ENHRY, CDR2 SYGVKD. The CDR3 reads CAISESTVESGADVLTF. In DNA, the CDR3 is TGTGCCATCAGTGAGTCTACGGTCGAATCTGGGGCCGACGTCCTGACTTTC.

This clonotype was counted at least ten times. This chain joins TRBV29-1 and TRBJ2-3; possible D gene TRBD2, 6 bases. CDR1 and CDR2 (germline): SQVTM, ANQGSEA. V lost 7 bases to trimming and J lost 4 bases, with 15 bases between them. The CDR3 length is 13 residues. CDR3 region: CSAQPGGADTQYF. CDR3 DNA sequence: TGCAGCGCCCAACCAGGAGGGGCAGATACGCAGTATTTT.

The table lists this clonotype with a few counts. V is TRBV29-1 and J is TRBJ2-1; 8 bases are a match to TRBD2. Losses at the gene ends were 3 bases for V and 4 bases for J; bases not matched to a gene: 5. The CDR3 is 14 amino acids. Germline V lookup: CDR1 SQVTM, CDR2 ANQGSEA. The CDR3 DNA is TGCAGCGTTGATCGTAGCGGGATGTACAATGAGCAGTTCTTC. As protein: CSVDRSGMYNEQFF.

In its sample, this clonotype was seen many times. V gene TRBV4-3 combines with J gene TRBJ2-3; D might be TRBD1 (5 bases). V was clipped by 0 bases and J by 4 bases, with 11 bases between them. Germline V gene data show CDR1 as LGHNA and CDR2 as YSLEER. This CDR3 has 15 residues. In DNA form, the CDR3 reads TGCGCCAGCAGCCAAGAAGGGGCAGGCGCAGATACGCAGTATTTT. Translated, it gives CASSQEGAGADTQYF.

This clonotype appeared many times. J is TRBJ2-7 and V is TRBV10-3, with D possibly matching TRBD1 (5 bases). The germline V and J ends were trimmed by 4 bases and 6 bases, with 13 bases remaining between them. The CDR3 is made up of 13 amino acids. Per germline, CDR1 ENHRY and CDR2 SYGVKD. CDR3 region: CAISVRAAREQYF. CDR3 nucleotide sequence: TGTGCCATCAGTGTCAGGGCAGCGCGCGAGCAGTACTTC.